Shown below are 17 T cell receptor beta chains from a single sample sequenced in a study of shared clonotypes between healthy human individuals. Data came from immunoSEQ multiplex PCR; TCRdb stores just in-frame clones and leaves some out. Among about 2.1 million clones listed, 90% to 95% were seen once. Naivety among CD8 cells was defined by CD45RO negativity and positive CCR7 selection, thereby excluding terminally differentiated effector memory CD45RA+ cells. The sample comprised naive CD8+ T cells from PBMCs. The source is a man between 18 and 29 years old in good health. Some clones in this sample may be carry-over from other donors' samples.

The chain links TRBV19 to TRBJ1-4; no firm D call. The CDR3 runs to 14 residues. Germline V CDR1 and CDR2: LNHDA, SQIVND (reference sequence). The V end was cut by 4 bases, the J end by 5 bases, with 11 bases between. The CDR3 region has the DNA TGTGCCAGTAGTAGTTCCGGACTAAATGAAAAACTGTTTTTT. Encoded protein: CASSSSGLNEKLFF.

This clone came up a few times. The sample holds other DNA sequences that translate to the same CDR3. V and J are TRBV11-2 and TRBJ2-7; D is unresolved. Germline V gene data show CDR1 as SGHAT and CDR2 as FQNNGV. This CDR3 has 13 residues. The V end lost 1 base, the J end lost 3 bases, and 7 bases lay between the germline ends. For the CDR3, the DNA is TGTGCCAGCAGCTTAGCTGGGGACTACGAGCAGTACTTC. As protein: CASSLAGDYEQYF.

The chain combines TRBV19 with TRBJ2-1; D remains unclear. This CDR3 is built from 16 residues. Germline assignment: CDR1 LNHDA and CDR2 SQIVND (reference sequence). The V gene lost 3 bases and the J gene lost 0 bases, with 12 bases spanning the gap. CDR3 bases: TGTGCCAGTAGTATCTTCACGGATAGCTCCTACAATGAGCAGTTCTTC. It is translated as CASSIFTDSSYNEQFF.

This clone was found once. V gene TRBV10-3 combines with J gene TRBJ2-5; TRBD2 is a possible D gene (7 bases). The germline gives CDR1 ENHRY, CDR2 SYGVKD. V lost 0 bases and J lost 4, with 12 bases in between. There are 15 residues in the CDR3. DNA of the CDR3: TGTGCCATCAGTGAGTCGGGGGGGGCAAGAGAGACCCAGTACTTC. Protein product: CAISESGGARETQYF.

The genes are TRBV28 and TRBJ1-1; 7 nucleotides agree with TRBD1. In germline, CDR1 is MDHEN, CDR2 SYDVKM. The CDR3 is made up of 13 amino acids. Trimming took 10 bases from V and 1 from J; bases not matched to a gene: 6. DNA for the CDR3: TGTGCCACCAAGACAGGGCAGAACACTGAAGCTTTCTTT. Amino acid sequence: CATKTGQNTEAFF.

This clone was observed a single time. The chain joins TRBV11-2 to TRBJ1-2; D might be TRBD1 (6 bases). Trimming took off 1 base at V and 7 bases at J, with 10 bases between the two ends. Germline CDR1 is SGHAT and CDR2 is FQNNGV. CDR3 length equals 13 residues. As DNA, the CDR3 is TGTGCCAGCAGCTTAGGGGGGGCGCTTGGCTACACCTTC. It encodes CASSLGGALGYTF. The variable domain in full, completed from reference TRBV11-2 and TRBJ1-2, reads EAGVAQSPRYKIIEKRQSVAFWCNPISGHATLYWYQQILGQGPKLLIQFQNNGVVDDSQLPKDRFSAERLKGVDSTLKIQPAKLEDSAVYLCASSLGGALGYTFGSGTRLTVV.

The V gene is TRBV19, the J gene TRBJ2-7, with 8 bases lining up with TRBD2. The CDR3 is made up of 15 amino acids. Germline assignment: CDR1 LNHDA and CDR2 SQIVND (reference sequence). The ends lost 0 bases at V and 2 bases at J; junction bases unmatched: 3. CDR3 sequence reads: CASSIDGAGAYEQYF. CDR3 DNA sequence: TGTGCCAGTAGTATAGATGGAGCGGGAGCCTACGAGCAGTACTTC.

The CDR3 DNA reads as TGTGCCAGCAGTTCCCGGGGGCACACCGGGGAGCTGTTTTTT. Its protein product is CASSSRGHTGELFF. The rearrangement links TRBV25-1 to TRBJ2-2; D possibly matches TRBD1 or TRBD2 (6 bases each). The CDR3 length is 14 residues. Germline CDR1 reads MGHDK; CDR2 reads SYGVNS. The germline V and J ends were trimmed by 5 bases and 3 bases, with 10 bases remaining between them.

In regard to this clone: Other nucleotide sequences from this sample produce the same CDR3. The chain carries TRBV6-1 and TRBJ2-3, with D perhaps matching TRBD2 (6 bases). The CDR3 extends over 16 amino acids. V gave up 2 bases and J gave up 0 bases, with 12 bases separating them. Germline V CDR1 and CDR2: MNHNS, SASEGT. The CDR3 sequence is CASSELGGTSTDTQYF. DNA for the CDR3: TGTGCCAGCAGTGAATTGGGAGGAACTAGCACAGATACGCAGTATTTT.

The chain joins TRBV11-2 to TRBJ2-1; D uncertain. Trimming pared 3 bases from V and 6 bases from J, leaving 9 bases between. Germline values: CDR1 SGHAT, CDR2 FQNNGV. The CDR3 sequence is 13 residues long. For the CDR3, the DNA is TGTGCCAGCAGCTTCAGTGCAGGCAATGAGCAGTTCTTC. It specifies CASSFSAGNEQFF. Variable domain in full (rest from reference TRBV11-2 and TRBJ2-1): EAGVAQSPRYKIIEKRQSVAFWCNPISGHATLYWYQQILGQGPKLLIQFQNNGVVDDSQLPKDRFSAERLKGVDSTLKIQPAKLEDSAVYLCASSFSAGNEQFFGPGTRLTVL.

This clone was seen a few times. This sequence joins TRBV29-1 and TRBJ1-1; D is undetermined. V was pared by 4 bases and J by 1 base, with 4 bases between. CDR1 is SQVTM and CDR2 is ANQGSEA in the germline V gene. CDR3 size: 11 residues. In nucleotides, the CDR3 is TGCAGCGTTGGGGAGAACACTGAAGCTTTCTTT. Protein product: CSVGENTEAFF.

V gene TRBV6-6 combines with J gene TRBJ1-1; no reliable D call. Germline CDR1 MNHNY, CDR2 SVGAGI (reference sequence). The CDR3 length is 16 residues. V was cut by 2 bases and J by 4 bases, with 17 bases left in between. Written as DNA, the CDR3 is TGTGCCAGCAGTTACCCTTCCTATATTGAGGGCACTGAAGCTTTCTTT. This codes for CASSYPSYIEGTEAFF.

CDR3 residues: CSVAGYETQYF. CDR3 DNA sequence: TGCAGCGTTGCGGGGTACGAGACCCAGTACTTC. The chain joins TRBV29-1 to TRBJ2-5, with a weak D call TRBD2 (5 bases). Germline lookup yields CDR1 SQVTM and CDR2 ANQGSEA. The CDR3 has 11 residues. The V end was cut by 4 bases, the J end by 5 bases, with 8 bases between.

V gene TRBV4-1 combines with J gene TRBJ2-1, with TRBD2 matching over 12 bases. The CDR3 has 18 amino acids. Looked up from germline, CDR1 is MGHRA and CDR2 is YSYEKL. The ends lost 0 bases at V and 9 bases at J; junction bases unmatched: 12. In nucleotides, the CDR3 is TGCGCCAGCAGCCAAGATCCCTCCGGGACTAGCGGGTTCGGTGAGCAGTTCTTC. Protein product: CASSQDPSGTSGFGEQFF.

In this sample, this clone turned up once. The CDR3 nucleotides are TGTGCCAGCAGTCCGTGGGCAGGGGTGATGAGCAATCAGCCCCAGCATTTT. Translating gives CASSPWAGVMSNQPQHF. This chain uses TRBV27 with TRBJ1-5; possible D gene TRBD1, 6 bases. The CDR3 is 17 amino acids. The V gene lost 5 bases and the J gene lost 1 base, with 18 bases spanning the gap. Germline values: CDR1 MNHEY, CDR2 SMNVEV (reference sequence).

On this clone: The same CDR3 arises from other DNA sequences in this sample as well. The genes are TRBV6-5 and TRBJ2-7; D perhaps matches TRBD1 (5 bases). Per the germline V gene, CDR1 is MNHEY and CDR2 is SVGAGI. The CDR3 spans 14 residues. The germline V and J ends were trimmed by 0 bases and 1 base, with 7 bases remaining between them. For the CDR3, the DNA is TGTGCCAGCAGTTACTCGGGGCCATCCTACGAGCAGTACTTC. This encodes CASSYSGPSYEQYF.

The rearrangement links TRBV4-1 to TRBJ2-1; D perhaps matches TRBD1 (5 bases). The germline CDR1 and CDR2 sequences are MGHRA and YSYEKL. The CDR3 consists of 13 residues. The ends were cut back, 4 bases at V and 9 bases at J, with 13 bases in the middle. The CDR3 DNA reads as TGCGCCAGCAGCCCTAGACAGAAGGGTGAGCAGTTCTTC. The encoded protein is CASSPRQKGEQFF.